The present entry profiles one T cell receptor (beta chain) with its context. The V and J ends lost 8 bases and 3 bases respectively, with 15 bases between them. The CDR3 has 14 amino acids. Germline V gene lookup returns CDR1 MNHNS and CDR2 SASEGT. This entry comes from a study of cytotoxic CD8 clonotypes in ibrutinib-treated CLL. Assay used: immunoSEQ multiplex PCR; TCRdb lists only in-frame clones, some missing. Of approximately 92,000 clones in the sample, 70% to 80% were seen once. This chain connects TRBV6-1 to TRBJ2-3; D not certain. The source is a human donor with chronic lymphocytic leukemia. Sequences were derived from PBMCs, sampled after 24 months of ibrutinib treatment. The CDR3 reads CASVDPGPTDTQYF. CDR3 coding DNA: TGTGCCAGCGTAGACCCTGGGCCAACAGATACGCAGTATTTT.